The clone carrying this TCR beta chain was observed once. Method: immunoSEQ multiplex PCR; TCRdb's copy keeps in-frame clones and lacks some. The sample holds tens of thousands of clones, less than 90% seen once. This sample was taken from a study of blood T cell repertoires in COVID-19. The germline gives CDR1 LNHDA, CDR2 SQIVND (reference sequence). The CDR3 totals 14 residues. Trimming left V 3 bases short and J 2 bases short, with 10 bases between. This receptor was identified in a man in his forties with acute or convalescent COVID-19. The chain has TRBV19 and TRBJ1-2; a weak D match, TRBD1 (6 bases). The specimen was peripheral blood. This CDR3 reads CASSMPTGNYGYTF. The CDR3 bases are TGTGCCAGTAGTATGCCCACAGGGAACTATGGCTACACCTTC.